What follows are 16 T cell receptor beta chains derived from one specimen sequenced in a study of blood T cell repertoires in COVID-19. The data were produced by immunoSEQ multiplex PCR, yet TCRdb's version contains in-frame clones alone and is incomplete. The data contain 50,000 to 80,000 clones, roughly three quarters of them singletons. The source material was peripheral blood. Receptors originate from a man aged 55 to 70 with COVID-19, enrolled during active disease.

The J gene is TRBJ2-2, the V gene TRBV5-1; 7 nucleotides line up with TRBD1. This CDR3 contains 16 residues. V shed 3 bases and J 0 bases; nucleotides not matched to a gene: 5. The germline CDR1 and CDR2 sequences are SGHRS and YFSETQ. The CDR3 region is CASSYHRGTNTGELFF. DNA of the CDR3: TGCGCCAGCAGCTACCACAGGGGAACGAACACCGGGGAGCTGTTTTTT.

V is TRBV5-1 and J is TRBJ2-3, with TRBD1 as a possible D gene (6 bases). Germline-derived CDR1 and CDR2 are SGHRS and YFSETQ. This CDR3 spans 15 amino acids. V shed 3 bases and J shed 2 bases, with 13 bases lying between them. CDR3 nucleotide sequence: TGCGCCAGCAGCTCCTCAGGGGCATTCACAGATACGCAGTATTTT. Translated: CASSSSGAFTDTQYF.

The chain carries TRBV5-4 and TRBJ2-7; 10 positions agree with TRBD1. Trimming removed 2 bases from V and 3 bases from J; junction bases left unmatched: 5. CDR1 is SGHNT and CDR2 is YYREEE in the germline V gene (reference sequence). The CDR3 contains 15 residues. In DNA, the CDR3 is TGTGCCAGCAGCTTTAGACAGGGGGCTGTCTACGAGCAGTACTTC. Translating gives CASSFRQGAVYEQYF.

This clone was seen a handful of times. The CDR3 reads CASSEGTGKAGELFF. CDR3 coding DNA: TGTGCCAGCAGTGAAGGGACAGGGAAGGCCGGGGAGCTGTTTTTT. The chain couples TRBV2 to TRBJ2-2; 8 bases match TRBD1. Germline V lookup: CDR1 SNHLY, CDR2 FYNNEI. The J segment lost 6 bases and the V segment lost 1 base, leaving 4 bases of the junction unmatched. CDR3 size: 15 residues.

The chain has TRBV4-1 and TRBJ1-2, with 11 bases that match TRBD1. The CDR3 spans 15 residues. J gave up 5 bases and V 4 bases, and 6 bases lay outside the gene matches. Germline assignment: CDR1 MGHRA and CDR2 YSYEKL. The CDR3 nucleotides are TGCGCCAGCAGCCGCCCGGGACAGGGGGAATATGGCTACACCTTC. Translated: CASSRPGQGEYGYTF.

J is TRBJ1-5 and V is TRBV7-9, with a possible D match to TRBD1 (6 bases). CDR1 and CDR2 from the germline V gene are SEHNR and FQNEAQ (reference sequence). V gave up 5 bases and J gave up 0 bases, with 17 bases separating them. The CDR3 runs 17 residues. As DNA, the CDR3 is TGTGCCAGCAGCCCAGTCACAGGGACCACTAGCAATCAGCCCCAGCATTTT. This encodes CASSPVTGTTSNQPQHF.

The chain employs TRBV28 and TRBJ2-7; 8 bases are shared with TRBD1. V was clipped by 2 bases and J by 7 bases; unmatched bases: 10. The germline V gene encodes CDR1 MDHEN and CDR2 SYDVKM. The CDR3 spans 15 residues. CDR3 bases: TGTGCCAGCAGTTTACAGGGGGCCCCTCAAGGAGAGCAGTACTTC. This encodes CASSLQGAPQGEQYF.

This CDR3 reads CASSLGKLAGGATYF. DNA of the CDR3: TGTGCCAGCAGCCTGGGGAAGCTAGCGGGGGGCGCTACCTACTTC. V usage is TRBV3-1 (or the pseudogene TRBV3-2) and J usage is TRBJ2-5; TRBD2 agrees at 11 bases. The germline V gene has CDR1 LGHDT and CDR2 YNNKEL (reference sequence). The J segment lost 14 bases and the V segment lost 4 bases, leaving 15 bases of the junction unmatched. The CDR3 contains 15 residues.

The CDR3 here is CASSEGFTGAYEQYF. Written as DNA, the CDR3 is TGTGCCAGCAGTGAAGGATTCACGGGGGCCTACGAGCAGTACTTC. The rearrangement joins TRBV6-1 to TRBJ2-7, with D perhaps TRBD2 (6 bases). Germline CDR1 MNHNS, CDR2 SASEGT. V lost 1 base and J 2 bases, leaving 12 bases between the germline ends. This CDR3 has 15 residues.

The chain combines TRBV6-2 or TRBV6-3 with TRBJ2-1; the D is unclear. The CDR3 extends over 11 amino acids. V dropped 5 bases and J dropped 6 bases, with 5 bases sitting between them. Germline V gene data show CDR1 as MNHEY and CDR2 as SVGEGT. CDR3 sequence: CASSVFNEQFF. The CDR3 coding sequence is TGTGCCAGCAGTGTATTCAATGAGCAGTTCTTC.

The chain links TRBV7-2 to TRBJ2-1, with a tentative D call TRBD1 (7 bases). This CDR3 has 14 amino acids. The V end lost 2 bases, the J end lost 8 bases, and 13 bases lay between the germline ends. Germline assignment: CDR1 SGHTA and CDR2 FQGNSA. Here the CDR3 DNA reads TGTGCCAGCAGCTTATCAGGGGGGCGGTATGAGCAGTTCTTC. Protein: CASSLSGGRYEQFF.

The chain is built from TRBV5-5 and TRBJ1-4; 7 bases agree with TRBD1. The ends lost 0 bases at V and 7 bases at J; junction bases unmatched: 3. Germline loops: CDR1 SGHKS, CDR2 YYEKEE (reference sequence). The CDR3 consists of 14 residues. The CDR3 is CASSLEGASEKLFF. CDR3 DNA: TGTGCCAGCAGCTTGGAGGGGGCGAGTGAAAAACTGTTTTTT.

This clone was found a few times. The chain is built from TRBV2 and TRBJ1-4; 7 nucleotides align to TRBD1. The CDR3 has 14 residues. Per germline, CDR1 SNHLY and CDR2 FYNNEI. The junction had 5 bases not matched to a gene; V was cut back by 5 bases and J by 5 bases. CDR3 DNA sequence: TGTGCCAGCAGTTGGACAGGTCAAAATGAAAAACTGTTTTTT. Its protein is CASSWTGQNEKLFF.

V and J are TRBV2 and TRBJ2-7; D is perhaps TRBD1 (6 bases). The CDR3 spans 15 residues. Between the trimmed V and J ends, which lost 6 bases and 5 bases, there was a span of 20 bases. Germline assignment: CDR1 SNHLY and CDR2 FYNNEI. The CDR3 nucleotides read TGTGCCAGCAGGATAAGAGCACAGGGTGTCAACGAGCAGTACTTC. This translates into CASRIRAQGVNEQYF.

In this sample, this clone turned up once. V usage is TRBV28 and J usage is TRBJ1-3; D perhaps matches TRBD1 (6 bases). Germline V CDR1 and CDR2: MDHEN, SYDVKM. CDR3 size: 14 residues. V lost 6 bases, J lost 5 bases, and 14 bases lay in between. The CDR3 reads CASRPGQPRNTIYF. The CDR3 DNA follows: TGTGCCAGCAGACCCGGACAGCCGAGAAACACCATATATTTT.

This clone was counted once. V and J are TRBV19 and TRBJ1-3, with 7 bases that match TRBD1. CDR3 length: 16 residues. J gave up 4 bases and V 5 bases, and 11 bases lay outside the gene matches. Germline lookup yields CDR1 LNHDA and CDR2 SQIVND (reference sequence). The CDR3 is CASSGGTVVYGNTIYF. The CDR3 nucleotides read TGTGCCAGTAGTGGCGGGACAGTTGTGTACGGAAACACCATATATTTT.